The 32 T cell receptor beta chains given below trace back to one sample, sequenced in a study of cytomegalovirus exposure and HLA in healthy donors. Profiling relied on immunoSEQ multiplex PCR, and the TCRdb table lists in-frame clones only, not all of them. The profile covers over 150,000 clones, with 80% to 90% appearing a single time and about 20% taken by the ten largest. Source material: PBMCs. The receptors shown here come from a man between 18 and 35 years old in good health and CMV-seropositive.

As for this clone: This specimen includes other DNA sequences encoding the same CDR3. The V call is TRBV6-5, the J call TRBJ2-3; 9 positions agree with TRBD2. From germline, CDR1 is MNHEY and CDR2 SVGAGI. V lost 2 bases and J lost 1; bases outside the gene matches: 1. The CDR3 is 15 amino acids. CDR3 in DNA: TGTGCCAGCAGTTACGGCGGGGGGGGCACAGATACGCAGTATTTT. Translating gives CASSYGGGGTDTQYF.

The chain joins TRBV11-2 to TRBJ1-4, with no clear D. The CDR3 runs 14 residues. Trimming cost V 5 bases and J 6 bases, with 13 bases left between them. Germline loops: CDR1 SGHAT, CDR2 FQNNGV. The chain's CDR3 is CASSVDQYHEKLFF. The CDR3 nucleotides read TGTGCCAGCAGCGTCGATCAGTACCATGAAAAACTGTTTTTT.

The chain combines TRBV6-5 with TRBJ2-5; TRBD2 matches 11 bases. This CDR3 comprises 14 residues. CDR1 is MNHEY, CDR2 SVGAGI, per germline. With 6 bases clipped from V and 4 bases from J, the junction kept 4 bases outside the gene matches. In DNA, the CDR3 is TGTGCCAGCAGCTTAGCGGGGGGGAGAGAGACCCAGTACTTC. Amino acid sequence: CASSLAGGRETQYF.

As regards this clone: The same CDR3 can be traced to other DNA sequences in this sample. The chain has TRBV27 and TRBJ2-1; 11 positions agree with TRBD2. Trimming cost V 4 bases and J 6 bases; bases outside gene matches: 5. Germline CDR1 and CDR2: MNHEY and SMNVEV (reference sequence). The CDR3 has 15 amino acids. The CDR3 bases are TGTGCCAGCAGTTCCGGGACTAGCGGACGCAATGAGCAGTTCTTC. Its translation: CASSSGTSGRNEQFF.

The gene calls are TRBV19 and TRBJ2-1; 12 nucleotides match TRBD2. The CDR3 is 16 residues long. V shed 7 bases and J 5 bases; nucleotides not matched to a gene: 9. Germline V lookup: CDR1 LNHDA, CDR2 SQIVND (reference sequence). In nucleotides, the CDR3 is TGTGCCAGTATCTCATCGGGACTAGCGGGTGACAATGAGCAGTTCTTC. Protein sequence: CASISSGLAGDNEQFF.

The rearrangement uses TRBV2 and TRBJ2-2; D might be TRBD1 (6 bases). Germline assignment: CDR1 SNHLY and CDR2 FYNNEI. Trimming removed 8 bases from V and 7 bases from J, with 14 bases in between. The CDR3 loop spans 13 amino acids. The CDR3 DNA is TGTGCCAGCCGTCGAGAGGGGGTCGGGGAGCTGTTTTTT. It translates to CASRREGVGELFF.

This clone was seen more than once but under ten times. The J gene is TRBJ2-1, the V gene TRBV12-5, with 14 nucleotides matching TRBD2. Germline CDR1 reads LGHNT; CDR2 reads FRNRAP. V lost 4 bases and J lost 9; bases outside the gene matches: 5. This CDR3 has 15 residues. The DNA for the CDR3 is TGTGCTAGTGGTTCTCAGGGGACTAGCGGGAGTGAGCAGTTCTTC. Encoded protein: CASGSQGTSGSEQFF. Full variable domain (outside the CDR3, taken from reference TRBV12-5 and TRBJ2-1): DARVTQTPRHKVTEMGQEVTMRCQPILGHNTVFWYRQTMMQGLELLAYFRNRAPLDDSGMPKDRFSAEMPDATLATLKIQPSEPRDSAVYFCASGSQGTSGSEQFFGPGTRLTVL.

This chain uses TRBV6-1 with TRBJ1-2; TRBD1 might be the D (5 bases). V shed 8 bases and J shed 4 bases, with 17 bases lying between them. CDR3 length equals 14 residues. Per germline, CDR1 MNHNS and CDR2 SASEGT. Here the CDR3 reads CASREPGTLYGYTF. CDR3 coding DNA: TGTGCCAGCCGCGAACCGGGGACTCTCTATGGCTACACCTTC.

The V and J genes are TRBV10-3 and TRBJ2-1; D is undetermined. The CDR3 contains 17 residues. Germline V gene sequence: CDR1 ENHRY, CDR2 SYGVKD. Between the trimmed V and J ends, which lost 2 bases and 1 base, there was a span of 15 bases. The CDR3 sequence: CAISETEADPSYNEQFF. The DNA of the CDR3 is TGTGCCATCAGTGAGACTGAGGCCGACCCATCCTACAATGAGCAGTTCTTC.

The chain combines TRBV11-2 with TRBJ2-3; tentative D call: TRBD2 (5 bases). Per the germline V gene, CDR1 is SGHAT and CDR2 is FQNNGV. The CDR3 has 15 amino acids. Deletions cut 1 base from V and 2 bases from J, with 10 bases between. The CDR3 loop is CASSLVLGNTDTQYF. CDR3 nucleotides: TGTGCCAGCAGCTTAGTTCTCGGGAACACAGATACGCAGTATTTT. Supplemented by reference TRBV11-2 and TRBJ2-3, the full variable domain reads EAGVAQSPRYKIIEKRQSVAFWCNPISGHATLYWYQQILGQGPKLLIQFQNNGVVDDSQLPKDRFSAERLKGVDSTLKIQPAKLEDSAVYLCASSLVLGNTDTQYFGPGTRLTVL.

CDR3 amino acids: CSVEPQGVEQFF. The CDR3 DNA reads TGCAGCGTTGAACCCCAGGGGGTCGAGCAGTTCTTC. The chain uses TRBV29-1 and TRBJ2-1; 7 bases are shared with TRBD1. Germline values: CDR1 SQVTM, CDR2 ANQGSEA. The CDR3 extends over 12 amino acids. The trim removed 2 bases at V and 10 bases at J, leaving 5 bases unmatched.

The CDR3 loop reads CASSQGLGAKDTQYF. Here the CDR3 DNA reads TGCGCCAGCAGCCAAGGGCTAGGGGCAAAAGATACGCAGTATTTT. The chain uses TRBV4-1 and TRBJ2-3, with a tentative D call TRBD1 (5 bases). Germline V CDR1 and CDR2: MGHRA, YSYEKL. This CDR3 region has 15 residues. V lost 1 base to trimming and J lost 5 bases, with 13 bases between them.

In its sample, this clone was seen a few times. The V gene is TRBV7-2, the J gene TRBJ2-7, with 9 bases identical to TRBD2. There are 15 residues in the CDR3. The germline CDR1 and CDR2 sequences are SGHTA and FQGNSA. The J segment lost 4 bases and the V segment lost 5 bases, leaving 9 bases of the junction unmatched. The CDR3 loop is CASSRGASGKYEQYF. The CDR3 nucleotides read TGTGCCAGCAGCCGAGGGGCTAGCGGGAAGTACGAGCAGTACTTC.

This clone was seen only once. This rearrangement joins TRBV6-6 to TRBJ1-1; D might be TRBD1 (6 bases). Germline V gene lookup returns CDR1 MNHNY and CDR2 SVGAGI (reference sequence). The CDR3 totals 11 residues. V lost 6 bases to trimming and J lost 5 bases, with 7 bases between them. The CDR3 protein is CASRTGTEAFF. As DNA, the CDR3 is TGTGCCAGCAGAACAGGGACTGAAGCTTTCTTT.

The gene calls are TRBV5-1 and TRBJ2-7; 11 bases map to TRBD2. This CDR3 region has 16 residues. CDR1 SGHRS and CDR2 YFSETQ come from the germline V gene. The J segment lost 9 bases and the V segment lost 0 bases, leaving 11 bases of the junction unmatched. The CDR3 DNA follows: TGCGCCAGCAGCTTGGATGGACTAGCGGGTGATACGAGGCAGTACTTC. This translates into CASSLDGLAGDTRQYF.

The V call is TRBV27, the J call TRBJ1-1, with 9 nucleotides matching TRBD1. The CDR3 loop spans 14 amino acids. Trimming at V came to 0 bases and at J to 4 bases, leaving 0 bases not matched to a gene. The germline V gene encodes CDR1 MNHEY and CDR2 SMNVEV (reference sequence). The CDR3: CASSLSTGGTEAFF. The CDR3 DNA follows: TGTGCCAGCAGTTTATCGACAGGGGGCACTGAAGCTTTCTTT.

This clone appeared a single time. V is TRBV5-1 and J is TRBJ2-4, with a weak D call TRBD1 (6 bases). The germline V and J ends were trimmed by 3 bases and 1 base, with 8 bases remaining between them. The CDR3 is made up of 14 amino acids. Germline-derived CDR1 and CDR2 are SGHRS and YFSETQ. The DNA for the CDR3 is TGCGCCAGCAGCTCTGGACAGGCCAAAAACATTCAGTACTTC. Protein product: CASSSGQAKNIQYF. Using reference TRBV5-1 and TRBJ2-4 for the parts outside the CDR3, the full variable domain is KAGVTQTPRYLIKTRGQQVTLSCSPISGHRSVSWYQQTPGQGLQFLFEYFSETQRNKGNFPGRFSGRQFSNSRSEMNVSTLELGDSALYLCASSSGQAKNIQYFGAGTRLSVL.

V gene TRBV5-1 combines with J gene TRBJ2-7, with D perhaps TRBD2 (6 bases). This CDR3 region has 13 residues. Germline V lookup: CDR1 SGHRS, CDR2 YFSETQ. V was cut by 4 bases and J by 2 bases, with 10 bases left in between. The CDR3 coding sequence is TGCGCCAGCAGCGACGGGAGCCCCTACGAGCAGTACTTC. The encoded protein is CASSDGSPYEQYF.

The gene calls are TRBV19 and TRBJ1-5; 7 bases fit TRBD1. CDR3 size: 17 residues. With V trimmed by 7 bases and J by 1 base, 13 bases remained unmatched. Germline V CDR1 and CDR2: LNHDA, SQIVND (reference sequence). CDR3 sequence reads: CASNPGQSLRSNQPQHF. Written as DNA, the CDR3 is TGTGCCAGTAACCCGGGACAGTCCCTTCGGAGCAATCAGCCCCAGCATTTT.

The CDR3 reads CASGDRPYGYTF. CDR3 nucleotide sequence: TGTGCCAGCGGGGACAGGCCCTATGGCTACACCTTC. The chain uses TRBV6-5 and TRBJ1-2; TRBD1 matches at 8 bases. The CDR3 is 12 residues long. CDR1 MNHEY and CDR2 SVGAGI come from the germline V gene. V shed 8 bases, J shed 4 bases, and the junction held 3 bases outside the gene matches.

In this sample, this clone turned up a few times. The chain links TRBV29-1 to TRBJ2-1; 8 bases align to TRBD1. The length of the CDR3 is 14 residues. Germline V gene sequence: CDR1 SQVTM, CDR2 ANQGSEA. Trimming removed 6 bases from V and 6 bases from J; junction bases left unmatched: 10. CDR3 bases: TGCAGCGTCCCCACACTCACAGGGGGCAATGAGCAGTTCTTC. This encodes CSVPTLTGGNEQFF.

The chain recombines TRBV2 with TRBJ2-2, with a tentative D call TRBD1 (6 bases). V was pared by 0 bases and J by 0 bases, with 11 bases between. The CDR3 length is 17 residues. The germline CDR1 and CDR2 sequences are SNHLY and FYNNEI. The CDR3 protein is CASSEAYRDTNTGELFF. Written as DNA, the CDR3 is TGTGCCAGCAGTGAAGCATACCGGGACACGAACACCGGGGAGCTGTTTTTT.

The rearrangement joins TRBV4-3 to TRBJ1-2; TRBD1 agrees at 9 bases. Germline CDR1 and CDR2: LGHNA and YSLEER. This CDR3 comprises 18 residues. Germline trimming cut 4 bases from V and 0 bases from J; bases unmatched to any gene: 12. The CDR3 loop is CASSPPGDREFANYGYTF. DNA of the CDR3: TGCGCCAGCAGCCCCCCGGGGGACAGGGAATTTGCTAACTATGGCTACACCTTC.

The chain uses TRBV10-3 and TRBJ2-3; TRBD2 aligns across 7 bases. The CDR3 extends over 15 amino acids. Losses at the gene ends were 4 bases for V and 0 bases for J; bases not matched to a gene: 4. Looked up from germline, CDR1 is ENHRY and CDR2 is SYGVKD. CDR3 protein: CAISATSDSTDTQYF. The CDR3 nucleotides are TGTGCCATCAGTGCTACTAGCGATAGCACAGATACGCAGTATTTT.

This clone was recorded only once. The chain couples TRBV19 to TRBJ2-7, with 8 bases that match TRBD1. Per germline, CDR1 LNHDA and CDR2 SQIVND (reference sequence). The CDR3 length is 13 residues. V shed 3 bases, J shed 5 bases, and the junction held 3 bases outside the gene matches. Here the CDR3 reads CASSIQGAHEQYF. In nucleotides, the CDR3 is TGTGCCAGTAGTATTCAGGGGGCCCACGAGCAGTACTTC.

The chain links TRBV29-1 to TRBJ2-3; possibly TRBD2 for D (5 bases). Trimming pared 7 bases from V and 3 bases from J, leaving 20 bases between. The V gene's germline CDR1 is SQVTM and CDR2 ANQGSEA. The CDR3 has 15 residues. The CDR3 sequence is CSGTPYTGLTDTQYF. CDR3 nucleotides: TGCAGCGGTACCCCTTACACGGGGTTGACAGATACGCAGTATTTT.

This clone was detected a few times. The chain has TRBV2 and TRBJ1-6; TRBD1 agrees at 10 bases. Germline CDR1 and CDR2: SNHLY and FYNNEI. CDR3 size: 15 residues. Losses at the gene ends were 3 bases for V and 7 bases for J; bases not matched to a gene: 3. The CDR3 reads CASSDRGQGNSPLHF. The CDR3 coding sequence is TGTGCCAGCAGTGACCGGGGACAGGGGAATTCACCCCTCCACTTT.

The chain links TRBV6-5 to TRBJ2-7, with a possible D match to TRBD1 (6 bases). Trimming left V 5 bases short and J 0 bases short, with 11 bases between. The CDR3 totals 14 residues. CDR1 MNHEY and CDR2 SVGAGI come from the germline V gene. CDR3 DNA: TGTGCCAGCAGTAAATCAGGGGACTCCTACGAGCAGTACTTC. Protein: CASSKSGDSYEQYF.

As to this clone: The sample carries other DNA sequences with the same CDR3. The J gene is TRBJ1-5, the V gene TRBV7-9; 8 nucleotides align to TRBD1. Germline-derived CDR1 and CDR2 are SEHNR and FQNEAQ (reference sequence). This CDR3 spans 15 amino acids. Unmatched junction bases numbered 2, after V lost 1 base and J lost 3 bases. CDR3 amino acids: CASSLGQGANQPQHF. For the CDR3, the DNA is TGTGCCAGCAGCTTAGGTCAGGGGGCCAATCAGCCCCAGCATTTT.

CDR3 amino acids: CASSQDHVWEGPAASGNTIYF. In nucleotides, the CDR3 is TGTGCCAGCAGCCAAGATCATGTGTGGGAGGGTCCTGCCGCCTCTGGAAACACCATATATTTT. J is TRBJ1-3 and V is TRBV4-2; no reliable D call. The CDR3 loop spans 21 amino acids. CDR1 and CDR2 (germline): LGHNA, YNFKEQ. Deletions cut 0 bases from V and 0 bases from J, with 24 bases between.

V usage is TRBV4-3 and J usage is TRBJ2-1, with TRBD2 matching 7 bases. CDR3 length equals 14 residues. V lost 4 bases and J lost 8; bases outside the gene matches: 8. Germline CDR1 LGHNA, CDR2 YSLEER. CDR3 residues: CASSRGSGDDEQFF. The CDR3 DNA reads as TGCGCCAGCAGCCGAGGCAGCGGGGATGATGAGCAGTTCTTC.

This clone was picked up one time. The DNA of the CDR3 is TGTGCCATCAGTGAGAGGGAGGGCTCCTACAATGAGCAGTTCTTC. Amino acids: CAISEREGSYNEQFF. The rearrangement uses TRBV10-3 and TRBJ2-1, with 7 positions matching TRBD2. The V gene end was trimmed by 2 bases and the J gene end by 0 bases; junction bases not matched to a gene: 1. CDR3 size: 15 residues. Germline CDR1 ENHRY, CDR2 SYGVKD.